This T cell receptor (beta chain) was captured by sequencing in a study of T cell repertoires in cytomegalovirus infection. In the study overall: From public TCR beta signatures came an indication of both CMV infection and matching HLA type. Study-level findings and limits: People with CMV and the relevant HLA were identified by cumulative public TCR beta family frequency. In two of eight donors, the top clonotype was HLA-C-restricted CMV-specific.

V lost 3 bases and J 5 bases, leaving 23 bases between the germline ends. The CDR3 sequence is 16 residues long. In germline, CDR1 is DFQATT, CDR2 SNEGSKA (reference sequence). As concerns this clonotype: Antigen specificity is unknown.

MiXCR, run by TCRdb on the reads, gives a single entry per CDR3 protein. In the table there are 310,000 or so distinct CDR3 sequences, more than 20% of which are singletons. Sequencing was performed on PBMCs. The sequence derives from a human donor in good health (CMV status not recorded). Some clones in this sample may be carry-over from other donors' samples. This rearrangement joins TRBV20-1 to TRBJ2-7, with D possibly TRBD1 on 6 matching bases. Here the CDR3 reads CSARDHRRSGDHEQYF. The CDR3, as DNA: TGCAGTGCTAGGGATCACCGGCGTTCAGGGGACCACGAGCAGTACTTC.